The clone carrying this TCR beta chain showed up many times. What it binds is unknown. These data come from a study of T cell repertoires in cytomegalovirus infection. Turning to the study itself: HLA-B-restricted CMV epitopes that are well studied, plus recently identified HLA-C-restricted ones, were used by the study. Matching HLA type, along with CMV infection, was indicated by public TCR beta signatures.

The study's findings and limits: The cumulative frequency of public TCR beta families identified carriers of CMV plus the relevant HLA. HLA-C-restricted CMV-specific TCR beta clonotypes were dominant in the ex vivo response.

V shed 3 bases and J shed 0 bases, with 6 bases lying between them. The CDR3 consists of 15 residues. Per the germline V gene, CDR1 is SGHVS and CDR2 is FNYEAQ. TCRdb analysed the reads with MiXCR anew, one entry per CDR3 protein. The profile shows about a million distinct CDR3 sequences, roughly 31% of them singletons. Specimen: cultured CD8+ T cells from PBMCs, collected from culture after CMV antigen stimulation. V and J are TRBV7-6 and TRBJ2-6; the D is unclear. The receptor comes from a human donor in good health (CMV status not recorded). Some clones in this sample may be carry-over from other donors' samples. The CDR3 region is CASSFGDSGANVLTF. CDR3 DNA: TGTGCCAGCAGCTTCGGTGACTCTGGGGCCAACGTCCTGACTTTC.